This T cell receptor (beta chain) was sequenced in a study of radiotherapy plus CTLA-4 blockade in lung cancer. V gave up 4 bases and J gave up 7 bases, with 17 bases separating them. CDR3 length: 15 residues. Germline CDR1 reads SGHDN; CDR2 reads FVKESK. Assay used: immunoSEQ multiplex PCR; TCRdb lists only in-frame clones, some missing. The sample yields under 25,000 clones, about 73% seen once. This sequence was found in a human donor with non-small cell lung cancer who had stable disease on radiotherapy plus ipilimumab. The chain recombines TRBV14 with TRBJ2-1, with D possibly TRBD2 on 5 matching bases. This specimen was peripheral blood, taken from a patient treated with radiotherapy plus ipilimumab. CDR3 loop: CASSRGYGSGNEQFF. CDR3 nucleotides: TGTGCCAGCAGCCGAGGGTACGGCTCGGGAAATGAGCAGTTCTTC.